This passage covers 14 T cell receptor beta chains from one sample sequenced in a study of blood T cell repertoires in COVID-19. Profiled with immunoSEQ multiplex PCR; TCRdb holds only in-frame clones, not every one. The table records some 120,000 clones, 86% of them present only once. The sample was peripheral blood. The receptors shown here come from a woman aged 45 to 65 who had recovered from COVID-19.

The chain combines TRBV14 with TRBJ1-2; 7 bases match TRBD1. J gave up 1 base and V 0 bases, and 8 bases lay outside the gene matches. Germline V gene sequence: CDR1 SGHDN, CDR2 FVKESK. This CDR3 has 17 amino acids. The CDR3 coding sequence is TGTGCCAGCAGCCAAGATCTCACAGGGGCCTATAACTATGGCTACACCTTC. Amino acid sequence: CASSQDLTGAYNYGYTF. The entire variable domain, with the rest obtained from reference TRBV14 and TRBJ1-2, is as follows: EAGVTQFPSHSVIEKGQTVTLRCDPISGHDNLYWYRRVMGKEIKFLLHFVKESKQDESGMPNNRFLAERTGGTYSTLKVQPAELEDSGVYFCASSQDLTGAYNYGYTFGSGTRLTVV.

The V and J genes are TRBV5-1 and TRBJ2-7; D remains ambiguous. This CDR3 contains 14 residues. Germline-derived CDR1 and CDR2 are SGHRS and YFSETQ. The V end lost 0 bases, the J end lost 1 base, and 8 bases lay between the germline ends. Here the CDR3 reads CASSLVTGSYEQYF. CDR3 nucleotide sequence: TGCGCCAGCAGCTTGGTTACCGGGTCCTACGAGCAGTACTTC.

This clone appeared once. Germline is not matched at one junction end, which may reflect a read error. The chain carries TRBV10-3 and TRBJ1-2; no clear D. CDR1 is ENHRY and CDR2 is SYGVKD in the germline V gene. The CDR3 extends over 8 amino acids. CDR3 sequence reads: CAIYRVPF. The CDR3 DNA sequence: TGTGCCATCTACCGGGTCCCCTTC.

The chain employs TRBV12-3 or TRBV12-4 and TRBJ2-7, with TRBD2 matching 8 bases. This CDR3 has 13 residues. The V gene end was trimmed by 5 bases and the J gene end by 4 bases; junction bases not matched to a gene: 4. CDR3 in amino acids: CASSRLARYEQYF. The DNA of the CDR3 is TGTGCCAGCAGTAGACTAGCGAGGTACGAGCAGTACTTC.

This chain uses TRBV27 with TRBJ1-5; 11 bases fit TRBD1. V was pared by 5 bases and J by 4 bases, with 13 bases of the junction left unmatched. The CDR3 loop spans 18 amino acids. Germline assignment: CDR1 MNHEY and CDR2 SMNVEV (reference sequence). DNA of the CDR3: TGTGCCAGCAGTGCCTCCGGGACAGGGGGAGGTGAAAATCAGCCCCAGCATTTT. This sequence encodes CASSASGTGGGENQPQHF.

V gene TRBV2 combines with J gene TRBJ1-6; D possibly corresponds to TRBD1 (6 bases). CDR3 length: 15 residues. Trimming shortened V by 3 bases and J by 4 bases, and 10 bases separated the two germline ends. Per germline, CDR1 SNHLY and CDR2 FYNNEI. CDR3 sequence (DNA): TGTGCCAGCAGTGACAGGGGACGATATAATTCACCCCTCCACTTT. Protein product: CASSDRGRYNSPLHF. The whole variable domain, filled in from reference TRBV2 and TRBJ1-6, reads EPEVTQTPSHQVTQMGQEVILRCVPISNHLYFYWYRQILGQKVEFLVSFYNNEISEKSEIFDDQFSVERPDGSNFTLKIRSTKLEDSAMYFCASSDRGRYNSPLHFGNGTRLTVT.

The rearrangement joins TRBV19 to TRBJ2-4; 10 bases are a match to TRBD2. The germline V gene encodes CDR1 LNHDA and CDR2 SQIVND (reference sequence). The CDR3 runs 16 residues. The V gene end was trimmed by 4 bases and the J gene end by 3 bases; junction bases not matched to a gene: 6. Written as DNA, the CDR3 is TGTGCCAGTAGTAGCGGACTAGCGGATAACAAAAACATTCAGTACTTC. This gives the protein CASSSGLADNKNIQYF.

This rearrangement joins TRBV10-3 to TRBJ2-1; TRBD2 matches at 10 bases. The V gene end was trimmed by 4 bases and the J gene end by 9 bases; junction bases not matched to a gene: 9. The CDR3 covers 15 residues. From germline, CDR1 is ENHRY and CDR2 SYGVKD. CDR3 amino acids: CAISASLAGAGEQFF. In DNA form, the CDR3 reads TGTGCCATCAGTGCCTCTCTAGCGGGAGCCGGTGAGCAGTTCTTC.

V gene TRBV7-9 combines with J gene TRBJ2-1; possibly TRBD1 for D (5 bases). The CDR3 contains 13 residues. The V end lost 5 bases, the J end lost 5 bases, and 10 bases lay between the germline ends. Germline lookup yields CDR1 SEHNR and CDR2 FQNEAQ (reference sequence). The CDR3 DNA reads TGTGCCAGCAGCCCTGACAGAAACAATGAGCAGTTCTTC. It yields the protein CASSPDRNNEQFF.

The CDR3 coding sequence is TGTGCCAGCAGAGCACAGGGTCTCAACGGGGAGCTGTTTTTT. Protein: CASRAQGLNGELFF. The chain is built from TRBV6-5 and TRBJ2-2; the D gene is possibly TRBD1 (6 bases). CDR1 and CDR2 from the germline V gene are MNHEY and SVGAGI. This CDR3 has 14 residues. The V gene lost 6 bases and the J gene lost 7 bases, with 15 bases spanning the gap.

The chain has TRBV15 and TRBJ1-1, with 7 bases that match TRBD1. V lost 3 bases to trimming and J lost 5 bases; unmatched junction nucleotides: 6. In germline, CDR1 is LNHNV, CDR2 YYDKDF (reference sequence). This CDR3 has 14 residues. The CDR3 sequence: CATSSTRGVTEAFF. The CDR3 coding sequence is TGTGCCACCAGCAGTACCAGGGGGGTTACTGAAGCTTTCTTT.

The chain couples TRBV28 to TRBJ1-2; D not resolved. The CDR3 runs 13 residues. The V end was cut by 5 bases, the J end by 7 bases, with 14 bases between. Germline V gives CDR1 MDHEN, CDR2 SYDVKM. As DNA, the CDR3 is TGTGCCAGCAGTAACCTAGCCAGGCCTGGCTACACCTTC. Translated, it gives CASSNLARPGYTF.

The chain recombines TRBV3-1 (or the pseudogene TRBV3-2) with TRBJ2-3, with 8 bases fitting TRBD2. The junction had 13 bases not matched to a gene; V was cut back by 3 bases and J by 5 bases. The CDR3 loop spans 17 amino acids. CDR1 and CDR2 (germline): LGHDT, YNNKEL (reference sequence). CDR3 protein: CASSQGLVGPGEDTQYF. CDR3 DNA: TGTGCCAGCAGCCAGGGACTAGTAGGCCCGGGTGAAGATACGCAGTATTTT.

The CDR3 loop reads CASSERGRVETQYF. The DNA for the CDR3 is TGTGCCAGCAGTGAAAGGGGCCGGGTGGAGACCCAGTACTTC. The chain has TRBV2 and TRBJ2-5; tentative D call: TRBD1 (5 bases). The V gene's germline CDR1 is SNHLY and CDR2 FYNNEI. The CDR3 totals 14 residues. V was pared by 2 bases and J by 5 bases, with 12 bases between.